The clone carrying this T cell receptor (beta chain) occurred many times. One junction end does not reproduce the germline sequence, and a read error may be involved. Looked up from germline, CDR1 is MDHEN and CDR2 is SYDVKM. The CDR3 extends over 16 amino acids. This sample was taken from a study of T cells in Graves' hyperthyroidism and ophthalmopathy. Amplification targeted TCR beta CDR3 regions from RNA transcripts. A set of HTBI primers served as the primers for a first-round RT-PCR of the TCR CDR3. MiXCR, run by TCRdb on the multiplex PCR reads, gives a single entry per CDR3 protein. The table shows 90,000 to 120,000 distinct CDR3 sequences, with approximately 16% occurring only once. Investigators excluded patients with uncontrolled infection, other autoimmune disease, pregnancy or lactation.

The V gene is TRBV28, the J gene TRBJ2-2; 11 bases match TRBD2. The origin of this receptor is a woman between 50 and 59 years old with Graves' hyperthyroidism. What was sequenced was blood. The CDR3 is CASRQLAGENTGELSF. The CDR3 DNA follows: TGTGCCAGCAGACAACTAGCGGGAGAGAACACCGGGGAGCTGTCTTTT.